This TCR beta chain was sequenced during a study of T cells after yellow fever vaccination. TCRdb redid the calling of the 5' RACE reads with MiXCR, one entry per CDR3 protein. The sample yields 65,000 to 90,000 distinct CDR3 sequences, roughly 7.4% seen once. V shed 0 bases and J 5 bases; nucleotides not matched to a gene: 3. Germline V gives CDR1 GTSNPN, CDR2 SVGIG (reference sequence). CDR3 length equals 15 residues. The chain carries TRBV30 and TRBJ2-2; 10 bases fit TRBD2. Sample: CD8+ T cells sorted from PBMCs, taken on the day of the yellow fever booster vaccination. This TCR derives from a man under 40 who received the YFV17D yellow fever vaccine. In nucleotides, the CDR3 is TGTGCCTGGAGTGTTAGCGGGAGGAGGACCGGGGAGCTGTTTTTT. It encodes CAWSVSGRRTGELFF.